A single TCR beta chain is shown here with its context. The data originate from a study of shared clonotypes between healthy human individuals. The germline V gene encodes CDR1 MNHNS and CDR2 SASEGT. Trimming pared 7 bases from V and 5 bases from J, leaving 20 bases between. CDR3 size: 15 residues. Profiling relied on immunoSEQ multiplex PCR, and the TCRdb table lists in-frame clones only, not all of them. The sample contains hundreds of thousands of clones, about nine tenths of which appear only once. Material: memory CD8+ T cells sorted from blood. Indicated subset: CD45RO+ cells pooled with CCR7-negative TemRA cells. V usage is TRBV6-1 and J usage is TRBJ1-2; D gene ambiguous. This clonotype was obtained from a man between 18 and 35 years old in good health. The CDR3 DNA reads as TGTGCCAGCACTCGAAAGCGGGGAGAAAATTATGGCTACACCTTC. Translated, it gives CASTRKRGENYGYTF.